This T cell receptor (beta chain) came from a study of T cells after yellow fever vaccination (dated by TCRdb to between 2018 and 2021). In the study overall: The SMART-Seq v4 Ultra Low Input RNA kit was used to prepare libraries from fractions with low cell numbers. To follow T-cell clones before and after both primary and booster YFV17D yellow fever vaccination, bulk TCR alpha and beta repertoires underwent longitudinal sequencing. Blood samples were taken at several timepoints before and after primary and secondary immunization, and bulk PBMC replicates and cell subsets were isolated. Two healthy male donors made up the cohort, one aged 18 to 29 years and the other aged 30 to 40 years.

Synthesis of TCR cDNA relied on 5'RACE template switching, a step that introduced a universal primer site along with unique molecular identifiers. cDNA synthesis was primed from both the TCR alpha and TCR beta constant segments. Library amplification involved two PCR steps, and the second step added sample barcodes and sequencing adapters. Sequencing of libraries was done on Illumina HiSeq 2500 (2x100 bp) or NovaSeq (2x150 bp). In the paper's pipeline: MIGEC handled demultiplexing of reads and collapsing into UMI consensus sequences, while MiXCR performed V(D)J alignment. Vaccine-responding clonotypes were defined with edgeR using replicate PBMC samples, requiring FDR below 0.01 and a log2 fold change above 5 up to day 15. Each bulk clonotype received a CD4 or CD8 identity based on whether the sequenced CD4 or CD8 repertoire contained that clonotype at higher abundance. TCRdb reanalyzed the raw reads on its own, using fastp at Q25 for trimming and MiXCR for clone calling, and kept in-frame beta chains. Rows matching on CDR3 protein sequence are summarized as one entry with the most common DNA and genes. The V and J calls here are based on TCRdb, not the publication. The table for this sample lists about 400,000 distinct CDR3 sequences; about 6% of them were counted only once. The ten largest clones represent 15% of the sample.

V is cut by 4 bases and J by 2 bases, and the space between the germline ends is 14 bases. From the cysteine up to the phenylalanine, the CDR3 has a length of 16 residues. The retained sequence is limited to the CDR3, 48 bases, with the frame set at the first base. Per the germline V gene, LGHNA is the CDR1 and YNFKEQ is the CDR2. The treatment or condition tag for this specimen amounts to: live attenuated yellow fever vaccine strain. At every blood-draw timepoint, two biological replicates of bulk PBMCs were collected. PBMCs were isolated from peripheral blood using a standard Ficoll-Paque protocol. TriZol was used to extract RNA from bulk PBMCs, CD4 and CD8 fractions, and dextramer-positive and dextramer-negative fractions. The paper as a whole reports these results and caveats: Because abundant contaminating clonotypes from the bulk population could be contained in FACS-sorted repertoires, computational filtering was required. Most clones expanded after primary vaccination were re-detected after the booster (96% of CD4 and approximately 85% of CD8), suggesting broad memory maintenance. Only two donors were included in the study, so the extent to which the findings can be generalized is limited. The secondary T-cell response was weaker than the primary response but faster, peaking on day 5 instead of day 15. A small fraction of clonotypes appeared in both the CD4 and CD8 compartments, likely as a result of convergent recombination.

Notes on this clonotype: Its antigen remains undetermined. No base quality values were provided; no much bigger clone lies one nucleotide off.

The sample consisted of PBMCs, taken 5 days after the yellow fever booster vaccination. This TCR derives from a young man who received the YFV17D yellow fever vaccine. The chain links TRBV4-2 with TRBJ2-2; the D call is tentative, TRBD1 or TRBD2, as each matches 5 bases. The CDR3 here reads CASSPRDSGNTGELFF. The DNA sequence is as follows: TGTGCCAGCAGCCCCCGCGACAGCGGCAACACCGGGGAGCTGTTTTTT.